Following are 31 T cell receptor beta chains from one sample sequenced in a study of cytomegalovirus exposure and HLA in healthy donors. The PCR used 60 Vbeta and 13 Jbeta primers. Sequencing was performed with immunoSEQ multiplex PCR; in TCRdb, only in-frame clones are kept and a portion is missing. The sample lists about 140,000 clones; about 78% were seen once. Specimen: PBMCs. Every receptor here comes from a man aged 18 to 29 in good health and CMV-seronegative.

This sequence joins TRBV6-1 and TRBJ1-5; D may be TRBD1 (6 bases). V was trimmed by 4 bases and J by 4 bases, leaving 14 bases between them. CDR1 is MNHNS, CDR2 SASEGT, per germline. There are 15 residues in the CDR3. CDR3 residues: CASSGQGLMNQPQHF. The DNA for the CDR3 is TGTGCCAGCAGTGGTCAGGGGCTGATGAATCAGCCCCAGCATTTT.

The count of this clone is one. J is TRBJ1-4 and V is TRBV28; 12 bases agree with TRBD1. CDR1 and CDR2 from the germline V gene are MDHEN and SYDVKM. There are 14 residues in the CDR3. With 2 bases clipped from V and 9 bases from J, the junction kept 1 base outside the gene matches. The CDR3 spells CASSLGDRGQKLFF. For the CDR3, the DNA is TGTGCCAGCAGTTTAGGGGACAGGGGGCAAAAACTGTTTTTT.

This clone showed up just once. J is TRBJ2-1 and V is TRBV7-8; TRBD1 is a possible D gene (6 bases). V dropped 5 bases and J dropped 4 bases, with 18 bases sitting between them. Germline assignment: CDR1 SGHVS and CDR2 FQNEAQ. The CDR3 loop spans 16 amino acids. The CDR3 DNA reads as TGTGCCAGCAGCCTAGGACAGTCGGCCCTGTACAATGAGCAGTTCTTC. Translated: CASSLGQSALYNEQFF.

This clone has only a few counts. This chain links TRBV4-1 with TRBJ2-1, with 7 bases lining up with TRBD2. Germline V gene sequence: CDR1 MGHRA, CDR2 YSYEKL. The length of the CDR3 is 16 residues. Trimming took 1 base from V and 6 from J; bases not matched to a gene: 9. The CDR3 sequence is CASSQVIGRNSNEQFF. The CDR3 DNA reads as TGCGCCAGCAGCCAAGTAATCGGGAGGAATTCCAATGAGCAGTTCTTC.

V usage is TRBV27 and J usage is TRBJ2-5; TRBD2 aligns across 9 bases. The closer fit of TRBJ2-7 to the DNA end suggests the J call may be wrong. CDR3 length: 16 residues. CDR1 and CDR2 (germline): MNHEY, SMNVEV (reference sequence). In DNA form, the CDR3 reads TGTGCCAGCAGTTTATCGATGGGACTAGCACCATACGAGCAGTACTTC. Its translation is CASSLSMGLAPYEQYF.

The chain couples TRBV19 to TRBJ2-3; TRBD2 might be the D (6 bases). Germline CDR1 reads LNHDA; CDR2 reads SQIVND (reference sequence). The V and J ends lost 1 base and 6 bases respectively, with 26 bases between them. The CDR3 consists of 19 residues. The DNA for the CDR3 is TGTGCCAGTAGTATAGTCGGTATGGAGGGCGCGCTTAGCCCGGATACGCAGTATTTT. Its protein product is CASSIVGMEGALSPDTQYF.

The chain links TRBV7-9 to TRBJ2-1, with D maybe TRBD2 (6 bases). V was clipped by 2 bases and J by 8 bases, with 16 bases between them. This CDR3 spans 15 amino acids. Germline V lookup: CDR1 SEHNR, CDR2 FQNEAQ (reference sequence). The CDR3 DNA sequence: TGTGCCAGCAGCTTAAGGGCAGGGAGGCCCGATGAGCAGTTCTTC. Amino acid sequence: CASSLRAGRPDEQFF. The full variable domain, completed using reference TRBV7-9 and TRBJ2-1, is DTGVSQNPRHKITKRGQNVTFRCDPISEHNRLYWYRQTLGQGPEFLTYFQNEAQLEKSRLLSDRFSAERPKGSFSTLEIQRTEQGDSAMYLCASSLRAGRPDEQFFGPGTRLTVL.

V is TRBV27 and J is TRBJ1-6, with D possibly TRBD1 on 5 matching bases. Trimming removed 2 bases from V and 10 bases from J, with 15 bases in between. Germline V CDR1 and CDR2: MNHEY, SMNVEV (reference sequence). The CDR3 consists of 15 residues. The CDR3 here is CASSLQGLKGSPLHF. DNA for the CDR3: TGTGCCAGCAGTTTACAGGGATTGAAAGGCTCACCCCTCCACTTT.

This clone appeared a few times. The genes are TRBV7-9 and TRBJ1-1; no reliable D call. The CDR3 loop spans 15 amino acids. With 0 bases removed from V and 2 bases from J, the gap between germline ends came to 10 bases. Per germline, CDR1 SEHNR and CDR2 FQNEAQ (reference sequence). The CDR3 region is CASSLAGGPNTEAFF. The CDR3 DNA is TGTGCCAGCAGCTTAGCGGGAGGGCCCAACACTGAAGCTTTCTTT.

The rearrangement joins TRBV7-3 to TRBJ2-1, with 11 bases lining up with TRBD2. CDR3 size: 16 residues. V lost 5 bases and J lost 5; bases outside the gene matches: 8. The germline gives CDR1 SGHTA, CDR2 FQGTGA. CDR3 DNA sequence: TGTGCCAGCAGCGCGAAAGGGACTAGCGGAGACAATGAGCAGTTCTTC. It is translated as CASSAKGTSGDNEQFF.

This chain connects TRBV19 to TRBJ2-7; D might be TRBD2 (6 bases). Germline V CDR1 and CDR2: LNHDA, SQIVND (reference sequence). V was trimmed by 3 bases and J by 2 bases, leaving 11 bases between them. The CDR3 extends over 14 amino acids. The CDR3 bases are TGTGCCAGTAGTATCGAGGAGCGGGCCTACGAGCAGTACTTC. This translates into CASSIEERAYEQYF.

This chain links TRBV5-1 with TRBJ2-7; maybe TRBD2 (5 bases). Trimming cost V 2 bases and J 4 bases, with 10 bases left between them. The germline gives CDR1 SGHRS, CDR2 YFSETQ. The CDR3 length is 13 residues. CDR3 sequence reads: CASSFEPGYEQYF. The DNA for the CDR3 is TGCGCCAGCAGCTTCGAGCCGGGATACGAGCAGTACTTC.

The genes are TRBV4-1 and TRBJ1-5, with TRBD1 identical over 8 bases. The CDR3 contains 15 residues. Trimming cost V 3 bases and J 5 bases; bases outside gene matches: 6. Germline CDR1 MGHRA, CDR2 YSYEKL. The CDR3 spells CASSQAGGADQPQHF. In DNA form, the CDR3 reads TGCGCCAGCAGCCAGGCAGGGGGCGCGGATCAGCCCCAGCATTTT.

This chain's CDR3 is CASSPRQGGTDTQYF. CDR3 in DNA: TGTGCCAGCTCACCCCGACAGGGGGGCACAGATACGCAGTATTTT. The rearrangement uses TRBV18 and TRBJ2-3; 9 nucleotides agree with TRBD1. Looked up from germline, CDR1 is KGHSH and CDR2 is LQKENI. The CDR3 loop spans 15 amino acids. The V and J ends lost 3 bases and 1 base, in that order; junction bases with no gene match: 2.

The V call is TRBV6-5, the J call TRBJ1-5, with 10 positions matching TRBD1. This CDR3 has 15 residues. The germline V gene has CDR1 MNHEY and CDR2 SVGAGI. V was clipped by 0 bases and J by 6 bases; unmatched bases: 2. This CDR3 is CASSYSGDRGQPQHF. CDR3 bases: TGTGCCAGCAGTTACTCGGGGGACAGGGGTCAGCCCCAGCATTTT.

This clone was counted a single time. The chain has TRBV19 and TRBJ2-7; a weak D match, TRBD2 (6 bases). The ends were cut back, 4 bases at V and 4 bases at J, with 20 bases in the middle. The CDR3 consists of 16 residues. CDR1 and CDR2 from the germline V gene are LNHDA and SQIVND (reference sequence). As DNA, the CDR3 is TGTGCCAGTAGTACCACCCTTAGCGGTTGGGAGTACGAGCAGTACTTC. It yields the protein CASSTTLSGWEYEQYF.

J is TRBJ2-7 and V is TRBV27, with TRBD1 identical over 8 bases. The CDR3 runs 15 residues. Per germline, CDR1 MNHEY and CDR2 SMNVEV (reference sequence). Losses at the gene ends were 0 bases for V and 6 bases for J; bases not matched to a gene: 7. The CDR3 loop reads CASSLSWDRRFEQYF. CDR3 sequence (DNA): TGTGCCAGCAGTTTATCTTGGGACAGGAGATTCGAGCAGTACTTC.

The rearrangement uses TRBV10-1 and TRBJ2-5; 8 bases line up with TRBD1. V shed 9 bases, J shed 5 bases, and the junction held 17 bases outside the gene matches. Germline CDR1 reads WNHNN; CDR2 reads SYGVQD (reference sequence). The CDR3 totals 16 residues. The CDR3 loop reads CARNKTRQGRHETQYF. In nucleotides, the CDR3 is TGCGCCAGGAATAAAACCCGACAGGGGAGGCATGAGACCCAGTACTTC.

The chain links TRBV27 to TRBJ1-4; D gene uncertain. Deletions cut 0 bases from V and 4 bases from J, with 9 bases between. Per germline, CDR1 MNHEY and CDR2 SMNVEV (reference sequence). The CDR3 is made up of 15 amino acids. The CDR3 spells CASSLSAVVNEKLFF. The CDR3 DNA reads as TGTGCCAGCAGTTTATCGGCGGTCGTTAATGAAAAACTGTTTTTT.

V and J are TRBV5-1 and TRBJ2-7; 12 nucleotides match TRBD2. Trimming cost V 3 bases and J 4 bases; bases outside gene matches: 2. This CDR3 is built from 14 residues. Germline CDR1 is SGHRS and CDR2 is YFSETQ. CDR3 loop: CASSSTSGGYEQYF. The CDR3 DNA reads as TGCGCCAGCAGCTCCACTAGCGGGGGGTACGAGCAGTACTTC.

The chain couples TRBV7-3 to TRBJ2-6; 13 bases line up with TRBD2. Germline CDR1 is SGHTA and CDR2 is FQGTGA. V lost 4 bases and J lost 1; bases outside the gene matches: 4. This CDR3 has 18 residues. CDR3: CASSSRTSGRSGANVLTF. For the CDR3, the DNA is TGTGCCAGCAGCTCCAGGACTAGCGGGAGATCTGGGGCCAACGTCCTGACTTTC. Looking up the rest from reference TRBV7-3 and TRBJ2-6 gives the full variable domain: GAGVSQTPSNKVTEKGKYVELRCDPISGHTALYWYRQSLGQGPEFLIYFQGTGAADDSGLPNDRFFAVRPEGSVSTLKIQRTERGDSAVYLCASSSRTSGRSGANVLTFGAGSRLTVL.

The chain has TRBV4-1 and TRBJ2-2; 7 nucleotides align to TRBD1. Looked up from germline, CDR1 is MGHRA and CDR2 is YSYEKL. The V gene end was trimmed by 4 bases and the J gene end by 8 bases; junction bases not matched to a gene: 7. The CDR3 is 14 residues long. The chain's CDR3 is CASSRQGVMGELFF. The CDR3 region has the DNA TGCGCCAGCAGCCGTCAGGGGGTAATGGGGGAGCTGTTTTTT.

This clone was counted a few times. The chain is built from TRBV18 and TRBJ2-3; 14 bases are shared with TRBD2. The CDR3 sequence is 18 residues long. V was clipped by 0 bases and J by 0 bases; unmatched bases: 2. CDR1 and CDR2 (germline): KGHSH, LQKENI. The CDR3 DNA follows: TGTGCCAGCTCACCACCGAGGACTAGCGGGGGGAGCACAGATACGCAGTATTTT. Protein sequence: CASSPPRTSGGSTDTQYF.

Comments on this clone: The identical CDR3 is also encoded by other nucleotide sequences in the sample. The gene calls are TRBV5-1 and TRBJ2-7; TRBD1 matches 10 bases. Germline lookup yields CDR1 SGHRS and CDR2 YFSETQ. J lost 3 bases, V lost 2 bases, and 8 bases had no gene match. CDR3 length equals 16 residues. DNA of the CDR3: TGCGCCAGCAGCTTTAGACCGGGACAGGGGAGCTACGAGCAGTACTTC. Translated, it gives CASSFRPGQGSYEQYF.

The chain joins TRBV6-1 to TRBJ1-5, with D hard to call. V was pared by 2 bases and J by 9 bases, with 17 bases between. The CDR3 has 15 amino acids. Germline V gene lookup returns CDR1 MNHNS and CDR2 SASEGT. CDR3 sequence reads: CASSEKGLPGRPQHF. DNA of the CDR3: TGTGCCAGCAGTGAAAAGGGCTTGCCGGGGAGGCCCCAGCATTTT.

CDR3 DNA: TGTGCCAGCAGTTTACAAGGGGGGGTGAACACCGGGGAGCTGTTTTTT. As protein: CASSLQGGVNTGELFF. The chain carries TRBV7-2 and TRBJ2-2; D is perhaps TRBD2 (7 bases). V was pared by 6 bases and J by 1 base, with 15 bases between. The CDR3 sequence is 16 residues long. Germline-derived CDR1 and CDR2 are SGHTA and FQGNSA. Complete variable domain (other parts from reference TRBV7-2 and TRBJ2-2): GAGVSQSPSNKVTEKGKDVELRCDPISGHTALYWYRQSLGQGLEFLIYFQGNSAPDKSGLPSDRFSAERTGGSVSTLTIQRTQQEDSAVYLCASSLQGGVNTGELFFGEGSRLTVL.

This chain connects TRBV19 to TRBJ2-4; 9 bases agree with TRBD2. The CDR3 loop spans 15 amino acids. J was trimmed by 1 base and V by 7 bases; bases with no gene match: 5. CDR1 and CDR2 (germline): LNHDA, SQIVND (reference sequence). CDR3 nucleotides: TGTGCCAGTAACTCGCTAGCGGGGGCCAAAAACATTCAGTACTTC. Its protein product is CASNSLAGAKNIQYF.

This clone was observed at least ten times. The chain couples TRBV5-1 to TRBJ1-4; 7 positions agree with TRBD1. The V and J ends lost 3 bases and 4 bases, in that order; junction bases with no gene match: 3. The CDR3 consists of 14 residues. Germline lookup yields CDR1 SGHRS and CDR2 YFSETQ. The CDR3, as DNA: TGCGCCAGCAGCTGGACAGGCCTTAATGAAAAACTGTTTTTT. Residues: CASSWTGLNEKLFF. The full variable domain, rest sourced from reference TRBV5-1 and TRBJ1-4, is KAGVTQTPRYLIKTRGQQVTLSCSPISGHRSVSWYQQTPGQGLQFLFEYFSETQRNKGNFPGRFSGRQFSNSRSEMNVSTLELGDSALYLCASSWTGLNEKLFFGSGTQLSVL.

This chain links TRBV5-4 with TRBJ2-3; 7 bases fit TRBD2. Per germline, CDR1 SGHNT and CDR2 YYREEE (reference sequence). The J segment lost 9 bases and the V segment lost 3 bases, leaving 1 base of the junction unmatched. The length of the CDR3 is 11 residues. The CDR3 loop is CASSWEGTQYF. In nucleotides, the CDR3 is TGTGCCAGCAGCTGGGAGGGAACGCAGTATTTT.

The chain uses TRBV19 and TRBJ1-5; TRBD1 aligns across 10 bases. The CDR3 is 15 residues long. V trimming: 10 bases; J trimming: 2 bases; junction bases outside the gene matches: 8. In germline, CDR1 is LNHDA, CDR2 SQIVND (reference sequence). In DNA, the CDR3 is TGTGCCACCGTGGACAGGGGGGTGGGCAATCAGCCCCAGCATTTT. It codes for CATVDRGVGNQPQHF. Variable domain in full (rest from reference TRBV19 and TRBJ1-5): DGGITQSPKYLFRKEGQNVTLSCEQNLNHDAMYWYRQDPGQGLRLIYYSQIVNDFQKGDIAEGYSVSREKKESFPLTVTSAQKNPTAFYLCATVDRGVGNQPQHFGDGTRLSIL.

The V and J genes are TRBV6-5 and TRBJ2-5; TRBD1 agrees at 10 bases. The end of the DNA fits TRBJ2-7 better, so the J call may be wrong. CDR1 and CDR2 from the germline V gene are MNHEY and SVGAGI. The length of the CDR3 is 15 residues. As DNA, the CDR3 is TGTGCCAGCAGGGGGAGCGGGACAGGGGACTACGAGCAGTACTTC. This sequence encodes CASRGSGTGDYEQYF.